The T cell receptor beta chain described here comes from a study of T cells in Graves' hyperthyroidism and ophthalmopathy. General study results and limits: Ophthalmopathy and stable hyperthyroidism were told apart by a 13 V-J model. Among clonotypes expanded in thyroid above 0.001, most were also found in blood.

Germline V gives CDR1 SGHRS, CDR2 YFSETQ. CDR3 length: 14 amino acids. V shed 2 bases and J shed 3 bases, with 11 bases lying between them. This clonotype was seen ten or more times. Its antigen remains unknown. Reasons for excluding patients were uncontrolled infection, other autoimmune disease, pregnancy or lactation. Using RNA transcripts as the source, TCR beta CDR3 regions were amplified. The TCR CDR3 first-round RT-PCR relied on the HTBI primer set. TCRdb reanalysed the multiplex PCR reads using MiXCR and keeps one entry per CDR3 protein. The data contain 480,000 or so distinct CDR3 sequences, over 45% of them singletons.

Sequenced material: peripheral blood or thyroid tissue (not recorded which). This rearrangement joins TRBV5-1 to TRBJ2-5; tentatively, D is TRBD1 (6 bases). The sequence derives from an adult woman with Graves' disease, either hyperthyroidism or ophthalmopathy (not recorded which). The CDR3 nucleotides read TGCGCCAGCAGCTTTCAGGGGACGGAAGAGACCCAGTACTTC. Translated: CASSFQGTEETQYF.